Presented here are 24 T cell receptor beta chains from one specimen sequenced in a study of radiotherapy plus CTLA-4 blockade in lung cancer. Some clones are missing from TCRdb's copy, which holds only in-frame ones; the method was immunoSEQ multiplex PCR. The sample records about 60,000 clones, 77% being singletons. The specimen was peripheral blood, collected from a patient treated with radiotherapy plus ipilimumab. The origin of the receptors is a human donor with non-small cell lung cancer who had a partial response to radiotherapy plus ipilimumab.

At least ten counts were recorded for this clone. The DNA of the CDR3 is TGTGCCAGCAGCTTGGTCGGGGGCTATGGCTACACCTTC. This gives the protein CASSLVGGYGYTF. The V gene is TRBV5-4, the J gene TRBJ1-2, with D tentatively TRBD1 (5 bases). Trimming removed 0 bases at V and 4 bases at J, with 7 bases between. Germline CDR1 and CDR2: SGHNT and YYREEE (reference sequence). This CDR3 has 13 amino acids.

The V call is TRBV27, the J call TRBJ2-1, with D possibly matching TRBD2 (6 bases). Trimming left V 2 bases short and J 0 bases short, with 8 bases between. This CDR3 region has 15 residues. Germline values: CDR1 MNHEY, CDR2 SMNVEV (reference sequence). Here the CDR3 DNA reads TGTGCCAGCAGTTTAGGACTAAACTCCTACAATGAGCAGTTCTTC. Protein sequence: CASSLGLNSYNEQFF.

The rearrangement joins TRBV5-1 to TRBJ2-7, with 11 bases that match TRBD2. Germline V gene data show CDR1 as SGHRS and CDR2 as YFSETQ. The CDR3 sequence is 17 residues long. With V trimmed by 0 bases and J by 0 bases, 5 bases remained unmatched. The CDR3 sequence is CASSLGLAGTSSYEQYF. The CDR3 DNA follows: TGCGCCAGCAGCTTGGGACTAGCGGGGACTAGCTCCTACGAGCAGTACTTC.

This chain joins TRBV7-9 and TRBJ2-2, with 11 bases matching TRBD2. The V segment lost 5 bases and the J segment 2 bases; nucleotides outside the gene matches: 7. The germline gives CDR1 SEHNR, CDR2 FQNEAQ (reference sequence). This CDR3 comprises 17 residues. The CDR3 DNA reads TGTGCCAGCAGCGCCTTACTAGCGGGGGCTAACACCGGGGAGCTGTTTTTT. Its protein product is CASSALLAGANTGELFF.

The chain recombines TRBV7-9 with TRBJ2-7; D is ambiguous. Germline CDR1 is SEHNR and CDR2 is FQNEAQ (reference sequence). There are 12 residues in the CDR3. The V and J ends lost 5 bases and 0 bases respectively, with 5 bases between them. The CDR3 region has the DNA TGTGCCAGCAGCCCTAACTCCTACGAGCAGTACTTC. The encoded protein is CASSPNSYEQYF. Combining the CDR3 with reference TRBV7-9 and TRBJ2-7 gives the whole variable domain DTGVSQNPRHKITKRGQNVTFRCDPISEHNRLYWYRQTLGQGPEFLTYFQNEAQLEKSRLLSDRFSAERPKGSFSTLEIQRTEQGDSAMYLCASSPNSYEQYFGPGTRLTVT.

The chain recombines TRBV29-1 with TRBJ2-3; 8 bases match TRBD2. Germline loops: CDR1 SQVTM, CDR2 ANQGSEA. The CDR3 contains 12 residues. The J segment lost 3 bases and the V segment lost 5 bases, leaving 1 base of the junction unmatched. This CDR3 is CSVSGGTDTQYF. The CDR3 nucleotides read TGCAGCGTTAGCGGGGGAACAGATACGCAGTATTTT.

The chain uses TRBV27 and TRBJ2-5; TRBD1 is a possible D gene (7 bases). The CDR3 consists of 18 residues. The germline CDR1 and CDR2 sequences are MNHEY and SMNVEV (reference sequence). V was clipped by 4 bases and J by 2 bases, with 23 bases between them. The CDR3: CASSYGGQPLHPQETQYF. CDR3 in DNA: TGTGCCAGCAGTTACGGGGGACAGCCCCTCCACCCTCAAGAGACCCAGTACTTC.

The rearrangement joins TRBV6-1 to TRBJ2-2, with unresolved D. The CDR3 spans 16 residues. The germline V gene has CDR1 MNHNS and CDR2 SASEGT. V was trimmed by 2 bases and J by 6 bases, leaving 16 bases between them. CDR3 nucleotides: TGTGCCAGCAGTGAATTGGTGGCAGGCCAATCCGGGGAGCTGTTTTTT. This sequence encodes CASSELVAGQSGELFF.

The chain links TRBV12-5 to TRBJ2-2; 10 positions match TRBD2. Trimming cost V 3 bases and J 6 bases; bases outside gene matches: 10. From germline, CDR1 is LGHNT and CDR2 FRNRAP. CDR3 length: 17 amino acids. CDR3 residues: CASGFASGGAGAGELFF. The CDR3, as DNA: TGTGCTAGTGGTTTTGCCAGCGGGGGGGCCGGCGCCGGGGAGCTGTTTTTT.

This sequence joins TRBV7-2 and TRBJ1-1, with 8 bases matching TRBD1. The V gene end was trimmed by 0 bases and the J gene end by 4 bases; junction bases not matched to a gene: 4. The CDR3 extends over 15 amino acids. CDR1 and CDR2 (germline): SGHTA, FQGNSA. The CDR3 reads CASSLAGRGLTEAFF. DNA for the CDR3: TGTGCCAGCAGCTTAGCCGGCAGGGGGCTCACTGAAGCTTTCTTT.

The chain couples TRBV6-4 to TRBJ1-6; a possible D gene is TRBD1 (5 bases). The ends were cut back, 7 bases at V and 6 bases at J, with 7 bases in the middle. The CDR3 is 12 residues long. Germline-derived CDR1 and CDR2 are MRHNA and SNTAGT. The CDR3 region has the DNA TGTGCCAGCAACGGGGGTAATTCACCCCTCCACTTT. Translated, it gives CASNGGNSPLHF.

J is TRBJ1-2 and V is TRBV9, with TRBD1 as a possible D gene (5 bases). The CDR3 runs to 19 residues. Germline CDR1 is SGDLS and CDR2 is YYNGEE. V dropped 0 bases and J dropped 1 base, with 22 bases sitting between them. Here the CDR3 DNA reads TGTGCCAGCAGCGTAGCCAGGACAAAGCCCGAAACCGATAACTATGGCTACACCTTC. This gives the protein CASSVARTKPETDNYGYTF.

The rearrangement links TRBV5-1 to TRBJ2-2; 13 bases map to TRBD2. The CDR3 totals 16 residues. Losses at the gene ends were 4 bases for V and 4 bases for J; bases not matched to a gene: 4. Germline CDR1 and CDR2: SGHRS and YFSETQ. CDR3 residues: CASSHRTSGGTGELFF. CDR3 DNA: TGCGCCAGCAGCCACCGGACTAGCGGGGGCACCGGGGAGCTGTTTTTT.

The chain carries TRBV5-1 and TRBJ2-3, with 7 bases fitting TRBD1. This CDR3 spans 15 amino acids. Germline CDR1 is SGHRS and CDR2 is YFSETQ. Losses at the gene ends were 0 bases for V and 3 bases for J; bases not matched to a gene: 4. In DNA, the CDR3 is TGCGCCAGCAGCTTGGTAGGGGGCGAAACAGATACGCAGTATTTT. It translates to CASSLVGGETDTQYF.

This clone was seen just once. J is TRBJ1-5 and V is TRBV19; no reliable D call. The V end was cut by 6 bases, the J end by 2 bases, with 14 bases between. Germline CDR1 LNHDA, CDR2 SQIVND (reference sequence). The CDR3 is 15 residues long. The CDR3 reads CASRKEDPGNQPQHF. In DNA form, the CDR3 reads TGTGCCAGTAGGAAGGAGGACCCGGGCAATCAGCCCCAGCATTTT.

The CDR3 reads CASIPEGKGNQPQHF. In DNA, the CDR3 is TGTGCCAGCATTCCCGAGGGAAAAGGGAATCAGCCCCAGCATTTT. V gene TRBV11-3 combines with J gene TRBJ1-5, with no clear D. This CDR3 has 15 residues. V shed 7 bases and J shed 4 bases, with 17 bases lying between them. From germline, CDR1 is SGHNT and CDR2 YENEEA.

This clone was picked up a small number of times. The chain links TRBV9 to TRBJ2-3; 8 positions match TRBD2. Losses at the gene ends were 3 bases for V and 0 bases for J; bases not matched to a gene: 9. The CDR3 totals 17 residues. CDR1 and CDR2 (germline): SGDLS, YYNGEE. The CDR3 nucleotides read TGTGCCAGCAGCGAGGGACTACAGCGGGGGAGCACAGATACGCAGTATTTT. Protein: CASSEGLQRGSTDTQYF.

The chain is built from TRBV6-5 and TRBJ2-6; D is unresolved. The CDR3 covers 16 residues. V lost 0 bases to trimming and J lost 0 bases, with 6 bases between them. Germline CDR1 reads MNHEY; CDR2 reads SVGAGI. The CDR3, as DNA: TGTGCCAGCAGTTACTCGTTCAGCTCTGGGGCCAACGTCCTGACTTTC. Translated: CASSYSFSSGANVLTF.

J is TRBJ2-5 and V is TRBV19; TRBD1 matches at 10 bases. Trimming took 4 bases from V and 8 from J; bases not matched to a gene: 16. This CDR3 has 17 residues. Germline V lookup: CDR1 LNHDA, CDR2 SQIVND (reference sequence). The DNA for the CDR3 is TGTGCCAGTAGTAAAGGAGCTGGCCGGGACAGGGGAATTACCCAGTACTTC. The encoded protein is CASSKGAGRDRGITQYF.

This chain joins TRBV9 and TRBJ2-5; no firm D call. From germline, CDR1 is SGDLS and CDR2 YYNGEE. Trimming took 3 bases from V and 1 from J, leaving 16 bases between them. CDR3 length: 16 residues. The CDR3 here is CASSGSQATPQETQYF. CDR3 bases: TGTGCCAGCAGCGGTTCGCAGGCAACACCCCAAGAGACCCAGTACTTC.

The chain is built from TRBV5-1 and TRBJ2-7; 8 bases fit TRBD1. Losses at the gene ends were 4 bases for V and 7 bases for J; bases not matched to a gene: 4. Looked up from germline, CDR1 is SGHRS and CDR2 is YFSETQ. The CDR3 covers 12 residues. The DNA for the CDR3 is TGCGCCAGCAGCCGGACAGGGCGGGAGCAGTACTTC. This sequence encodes CASSRTGREQYF. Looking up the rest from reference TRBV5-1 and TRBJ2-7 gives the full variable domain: KAGVTQTPRYLIKTRGQQVTLSCSPISGHRSVSWYQQTPGQGLQFLFEYFSETQRNKGNFPGRFSGRQFSNSRSEMNVSTLELGDSALYLCASSRTGREQYFGPGTRLTVT.

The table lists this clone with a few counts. CDR3 in amino acids: CATLLDRGTEAFF. The CDR3 DNA sequence: TGTGCCACCCTTCTCGACAGGGGCACTGAAGCTTTCTTT. This chain uses TRBV2 with TRBJ1-1; 8 bases are a match to TRBD1. CDR1 and CDR2 (germline): SNHLY, FYNNEI. Trimming cost V 10 bases and J 4 bases; bases outside gene matches: 8. The CDR3 consists of 13 residues.

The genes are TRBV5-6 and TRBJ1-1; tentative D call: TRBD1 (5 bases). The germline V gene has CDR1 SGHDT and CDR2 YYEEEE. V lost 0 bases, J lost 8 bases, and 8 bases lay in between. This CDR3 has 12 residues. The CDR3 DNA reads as TGTGCCAGCAGCTTGGCAGGGTGGGAAGCTTTCTTT. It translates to CASSLAGWEAFF.

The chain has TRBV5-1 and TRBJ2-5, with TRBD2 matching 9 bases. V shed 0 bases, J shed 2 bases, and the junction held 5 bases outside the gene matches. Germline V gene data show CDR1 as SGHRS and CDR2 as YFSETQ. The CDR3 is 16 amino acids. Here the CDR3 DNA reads TGCGCCAGCAGCTTGGGCCTAGCGGGGAGTCAAGAGACCCAGTACTTC. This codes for CASSLGLAGSQETQYF.